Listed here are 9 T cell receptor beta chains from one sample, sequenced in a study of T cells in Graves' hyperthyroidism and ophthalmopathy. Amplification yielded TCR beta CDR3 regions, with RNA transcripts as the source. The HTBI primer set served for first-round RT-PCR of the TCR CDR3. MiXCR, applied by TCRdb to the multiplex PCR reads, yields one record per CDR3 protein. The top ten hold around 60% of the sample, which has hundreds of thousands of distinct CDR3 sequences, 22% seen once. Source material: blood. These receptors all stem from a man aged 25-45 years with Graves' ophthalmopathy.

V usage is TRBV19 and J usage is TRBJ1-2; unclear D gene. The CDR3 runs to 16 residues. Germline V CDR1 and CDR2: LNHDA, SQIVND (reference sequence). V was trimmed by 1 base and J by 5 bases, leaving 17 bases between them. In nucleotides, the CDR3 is TGTGCCAGTAGTATAGCCCACCGGAGGGTAGCTTATGGCTACACCTTC. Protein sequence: CASSIAHRRVAYGYTF.

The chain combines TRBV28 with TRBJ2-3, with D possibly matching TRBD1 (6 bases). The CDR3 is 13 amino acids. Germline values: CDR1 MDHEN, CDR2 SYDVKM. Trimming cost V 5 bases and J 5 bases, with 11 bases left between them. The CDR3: CASSITGLDTQYF. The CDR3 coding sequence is TGTGCCAGCAGTATAACAGGGTTAGATACGCAGTATTTT.

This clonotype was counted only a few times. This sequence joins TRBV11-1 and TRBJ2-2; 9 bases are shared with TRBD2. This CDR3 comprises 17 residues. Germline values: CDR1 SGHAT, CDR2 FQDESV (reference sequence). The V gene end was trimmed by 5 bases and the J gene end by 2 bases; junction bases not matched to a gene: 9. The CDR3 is CASSPRRLAGNTGELFF. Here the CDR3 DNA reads TGTGCCAGCAGCCCTCGGCGCCTAGCGGGAAACACCGGGGAGCTGTTTTTT.

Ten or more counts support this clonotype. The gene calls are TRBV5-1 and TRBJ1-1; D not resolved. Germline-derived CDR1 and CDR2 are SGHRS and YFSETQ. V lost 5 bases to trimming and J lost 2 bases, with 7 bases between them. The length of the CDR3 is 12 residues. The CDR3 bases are TGCGCCAGCAGTAATAGTAACACTGAAGCTTTCTTT. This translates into CASSNSNTEAFF. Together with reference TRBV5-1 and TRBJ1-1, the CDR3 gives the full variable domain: KAGVTQTPRYLIKTRGQQVTLSCSPISGHRSVSWYQQTPGQGLQFLFEYFSETQRNKGNFPGRFSGRQFSNSRSEMNVSTLELGDSALYLCASSNSNTEAFFGQGTRLTVV.

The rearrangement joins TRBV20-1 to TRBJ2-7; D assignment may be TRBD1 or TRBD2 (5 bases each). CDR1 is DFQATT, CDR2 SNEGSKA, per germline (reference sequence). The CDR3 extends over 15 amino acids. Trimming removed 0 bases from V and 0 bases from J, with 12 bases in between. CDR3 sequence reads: CSARDWAGSSYEQYF. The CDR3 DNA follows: TGCAGTGCTAGAGATTGGGCAGGGAGCTCCTACGAGCAGTACTTC.

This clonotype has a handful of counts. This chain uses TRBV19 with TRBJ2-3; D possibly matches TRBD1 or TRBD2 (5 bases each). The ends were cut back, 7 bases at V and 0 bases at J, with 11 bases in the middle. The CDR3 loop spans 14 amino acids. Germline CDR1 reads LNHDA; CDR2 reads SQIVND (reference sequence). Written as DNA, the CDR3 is TGTGCCAGTAAGAGGGGCGGTAGCACAGATACGCAGTATTTT. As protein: CASKRGGSTDTQYF.

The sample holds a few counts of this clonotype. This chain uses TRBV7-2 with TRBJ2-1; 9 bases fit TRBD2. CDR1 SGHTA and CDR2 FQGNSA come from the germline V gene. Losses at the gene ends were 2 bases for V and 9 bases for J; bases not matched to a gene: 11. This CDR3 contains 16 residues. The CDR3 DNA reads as TGTGCCAGCAGCTTAATAAGTAGCGGGAGCTTAACTGAGCAGTTCTTC. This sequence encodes CASSLISSGSLTEQFF.

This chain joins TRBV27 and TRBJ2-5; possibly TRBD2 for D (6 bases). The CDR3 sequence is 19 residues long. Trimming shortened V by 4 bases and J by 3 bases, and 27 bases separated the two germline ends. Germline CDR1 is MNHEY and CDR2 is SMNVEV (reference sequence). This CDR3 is CASSYSPYGKWEDKETQYF. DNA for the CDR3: TGTGCCAGCAGTTACTCGCCCTATGGGAAGTGGGAGGACAAAGAGACCCAGTACTTC.

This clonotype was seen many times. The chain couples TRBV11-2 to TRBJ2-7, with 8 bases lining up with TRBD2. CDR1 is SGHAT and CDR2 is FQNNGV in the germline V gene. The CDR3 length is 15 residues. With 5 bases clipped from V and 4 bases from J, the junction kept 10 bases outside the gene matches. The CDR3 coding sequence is TGTGCCAGCAGCCCGGGGGGGAGCGGGAGTTACGAGCAGTACTTC. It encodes CASSPGGSGSYEQYF.